This T cell receptor beta chain is drawn from a study of regulatory T cells in long-lasting Graves disease. Note on this clonotype: Its antigen is unknown.

This CDR3 has 17 residues. V shed 2 bases and J 7 bases; nucleotides not matched to a gene: 15. Per the germline V gene, CDR1 is MNHEY and CDR2 is SVGAGI. Stated time point: newly diagnosed GD, antithyroid drugs for less than 3 months. TCR sequences were obtained from RNA taken from PBMCs. Study outcomes and limitations: There was favoring of TRBV28, TRBJ1-2 and TRBJ2-5 in persistent disease.

The authors built TCR beta libraries using iRepertoire HTBI primers and Arm-PCR of CDR3 regions. One entry per CDR3 protein results from TCRdb running MiXCR on the multiplex PCR reads. This repertoire shows over 500,000 distinct CDR3 sequences, about 16% found once; its top ten account for 12%. The same sample was also studied in work on T cells in Graves' hyperthyroidism and ophthalmopathy.

The specimen was peripheral blood mononuclear cells (PBMCs), collected at new diagnosis, from a patient treated with antithyroid drugs. The sequence was collected from a man between 18 and 35 years old with Graves disease. The chain recombines TRBV6-5 with TRBJ1-2; the match to TRBD1 covers 8 bases. CDR3 loop: CASSYEVSGGAPSGYTF. CDR3 sequence (DNA): TGTGCCAGCAGTTACGAAGTGTCAGGGGGCGCCCCGTCTGGCTACACCTTC.